This T cell receptor (beta chain) was obtained from a study of blood T cell repertoires in COVID-19. CDR1 and CDR2 (germline): LGHDT, YNNKEL (reference sequence). Deletions cut 3 bases from V and 4 bases from J, with 19 bases between. There are 16 residues in the CDR3. TCRdb's table, derived via immunoSEQ multiplex PCR, lists solely in-frame clones and lacks some. The sample lists 290,000 or so clones, approximately 85% seen once, with approximately 5% in the top ten. The chain joins TRBV3-1 (or the pseudogene TRBV3-2) to TRBJ2-7; perhaps TRBD2 as D (5 bases). The receptor was derived from a man aged 50 or older with active or convalescent COVID-19. Sequenced material: peripheral blood. The CDR3 DNA follows: TGTGCCAGCAGCCAGGGGATGTGGGTCGGAGGATACGAGCAGTACTTC. Protein: CASSQGMWVGGYEQYF.